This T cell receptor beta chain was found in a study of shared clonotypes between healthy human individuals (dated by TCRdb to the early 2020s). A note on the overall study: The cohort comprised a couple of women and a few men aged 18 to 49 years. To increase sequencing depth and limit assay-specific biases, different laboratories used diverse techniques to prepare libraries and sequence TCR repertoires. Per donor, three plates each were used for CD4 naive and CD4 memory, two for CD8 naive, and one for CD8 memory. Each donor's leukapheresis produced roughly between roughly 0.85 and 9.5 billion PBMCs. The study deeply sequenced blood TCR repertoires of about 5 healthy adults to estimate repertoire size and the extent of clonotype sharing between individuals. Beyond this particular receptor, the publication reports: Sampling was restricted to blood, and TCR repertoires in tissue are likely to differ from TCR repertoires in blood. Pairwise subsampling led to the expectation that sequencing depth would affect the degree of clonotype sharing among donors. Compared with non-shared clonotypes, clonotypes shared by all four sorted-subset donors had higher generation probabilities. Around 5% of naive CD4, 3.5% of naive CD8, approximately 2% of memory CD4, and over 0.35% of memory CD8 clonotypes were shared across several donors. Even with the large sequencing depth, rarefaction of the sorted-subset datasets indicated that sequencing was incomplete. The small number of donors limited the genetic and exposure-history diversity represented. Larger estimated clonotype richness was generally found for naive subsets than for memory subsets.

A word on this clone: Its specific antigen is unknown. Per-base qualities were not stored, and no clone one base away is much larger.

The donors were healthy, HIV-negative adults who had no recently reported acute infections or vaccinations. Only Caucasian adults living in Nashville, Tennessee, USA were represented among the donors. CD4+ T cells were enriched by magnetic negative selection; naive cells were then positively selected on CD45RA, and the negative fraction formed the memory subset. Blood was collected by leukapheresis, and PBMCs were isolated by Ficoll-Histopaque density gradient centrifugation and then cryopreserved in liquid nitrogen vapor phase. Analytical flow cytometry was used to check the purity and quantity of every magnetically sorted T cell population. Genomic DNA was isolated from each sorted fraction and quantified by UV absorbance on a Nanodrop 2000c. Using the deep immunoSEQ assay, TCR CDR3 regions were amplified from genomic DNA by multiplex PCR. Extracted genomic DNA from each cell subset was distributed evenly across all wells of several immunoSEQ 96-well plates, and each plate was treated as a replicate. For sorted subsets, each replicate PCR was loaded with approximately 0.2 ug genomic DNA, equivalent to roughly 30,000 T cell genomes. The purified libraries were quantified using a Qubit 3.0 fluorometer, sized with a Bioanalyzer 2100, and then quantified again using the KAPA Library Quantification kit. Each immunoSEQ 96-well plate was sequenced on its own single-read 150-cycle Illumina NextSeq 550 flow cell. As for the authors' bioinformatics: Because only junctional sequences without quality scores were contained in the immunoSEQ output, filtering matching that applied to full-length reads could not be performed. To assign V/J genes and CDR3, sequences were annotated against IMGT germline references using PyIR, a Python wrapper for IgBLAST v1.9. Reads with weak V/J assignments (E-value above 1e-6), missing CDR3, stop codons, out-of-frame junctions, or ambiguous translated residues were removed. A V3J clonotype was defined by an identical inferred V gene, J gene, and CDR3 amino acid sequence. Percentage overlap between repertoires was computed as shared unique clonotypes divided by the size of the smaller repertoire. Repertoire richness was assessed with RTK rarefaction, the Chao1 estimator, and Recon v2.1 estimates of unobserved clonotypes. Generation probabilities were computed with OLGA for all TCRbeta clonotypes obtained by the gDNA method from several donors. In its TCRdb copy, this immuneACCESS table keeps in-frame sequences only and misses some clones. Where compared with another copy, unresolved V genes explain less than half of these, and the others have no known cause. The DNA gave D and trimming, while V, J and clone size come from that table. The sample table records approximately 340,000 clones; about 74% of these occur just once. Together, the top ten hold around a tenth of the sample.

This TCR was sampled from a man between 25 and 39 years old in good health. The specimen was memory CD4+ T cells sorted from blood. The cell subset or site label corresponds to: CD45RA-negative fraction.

The CDR3 region reads CASSATGIGQPQHF. The DNA is as follows: TGTGCCAGCAGCGCTACAGGGATCGGCCAGCCCCAGCATTTT. The chain was built from TRBV6-4 and TRBJ1-5; the D gene is perhaps TRBD1, on 6 matching bases. CDR1 and CDR2 are drawn from the germline V gene: MRHNA, SNTAGT. Taken from cysteine to phenylalanine, the CDR3 has 14 residues. The retained sequence is limited to the CDR3, 42 bases, with the frame set at the first base. V is reduced by 6 bases and J by 7 bases, leaving a spacing of 16 bases between them.